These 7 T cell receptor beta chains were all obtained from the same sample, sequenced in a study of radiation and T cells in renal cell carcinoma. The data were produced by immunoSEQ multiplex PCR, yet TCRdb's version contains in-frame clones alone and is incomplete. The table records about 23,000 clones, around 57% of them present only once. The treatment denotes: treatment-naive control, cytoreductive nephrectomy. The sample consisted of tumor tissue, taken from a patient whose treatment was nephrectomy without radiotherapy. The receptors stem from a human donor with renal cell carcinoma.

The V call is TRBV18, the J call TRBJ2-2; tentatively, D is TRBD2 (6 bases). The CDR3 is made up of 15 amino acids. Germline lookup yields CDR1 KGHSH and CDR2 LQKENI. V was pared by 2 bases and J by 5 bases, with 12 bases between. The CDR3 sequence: CASSPGPRGTGELFF. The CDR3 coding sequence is TGTGCCAGCTCACCAGGCCCCCGGGGGACCGGGGAGCTGTTTTTT.

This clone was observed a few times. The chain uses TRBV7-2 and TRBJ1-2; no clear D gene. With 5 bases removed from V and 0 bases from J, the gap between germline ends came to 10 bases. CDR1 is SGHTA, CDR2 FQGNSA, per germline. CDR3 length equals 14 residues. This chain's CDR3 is CASSRWGANYGYTF. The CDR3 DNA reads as TGTGCCAGCAGCCGCTGGGGAGCTAACTATGGCTACACCTTC.

The DNA for the CDR3 is TGCGCCAGCAGTCAATCCGGGGACACGGACTCCTACAATGAGCAGTTCTTC. Its protein is CASSQSGDTDSYNEQFF. The gene calls are TRBV23-1 and TRBJ2-1; TRBD1 is a possible D gene (6 bases). TRBV23-1 is marked as an open reading frame, function uncertain. The CDR3 spans 17 residues. The V end lost 0 bases, the J end lost 0 bases, and 12 bases lay between the germline ends.

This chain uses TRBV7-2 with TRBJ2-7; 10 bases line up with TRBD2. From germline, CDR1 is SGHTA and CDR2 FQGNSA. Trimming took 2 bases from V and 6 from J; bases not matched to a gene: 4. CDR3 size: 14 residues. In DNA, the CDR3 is TGTGCCAGCAGCTTAAGCGGGGGGGCCTTCGAGCAGTACTTC. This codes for CASSLSGGAFEQYF.

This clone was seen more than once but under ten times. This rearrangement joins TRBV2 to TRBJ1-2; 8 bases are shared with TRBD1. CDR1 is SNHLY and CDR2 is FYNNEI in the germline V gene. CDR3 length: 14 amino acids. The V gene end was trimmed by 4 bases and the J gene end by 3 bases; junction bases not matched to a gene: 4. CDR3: CASSADRGDYGYTF. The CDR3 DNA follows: TGTGCCAGCAGTGCCGACAGGGGCGACTATGGCTACACCTTC.

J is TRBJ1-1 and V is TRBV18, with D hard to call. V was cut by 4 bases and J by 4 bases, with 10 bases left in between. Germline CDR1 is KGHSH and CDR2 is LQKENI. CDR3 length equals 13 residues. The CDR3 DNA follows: TGTGCCAGCTCACGGGAGTGGGCCACTGAAGCTTTCTTT. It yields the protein CASSREWATEAFF.

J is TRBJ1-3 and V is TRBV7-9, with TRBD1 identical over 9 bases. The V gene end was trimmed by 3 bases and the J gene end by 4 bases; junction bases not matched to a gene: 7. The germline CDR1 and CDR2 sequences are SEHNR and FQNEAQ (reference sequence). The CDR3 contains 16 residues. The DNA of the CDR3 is TGTGCCAGCAGCTTTTACCGGGACAGGGTCGGAAACACCATATATTTT. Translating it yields CASSFYRDRVGNTIYF.